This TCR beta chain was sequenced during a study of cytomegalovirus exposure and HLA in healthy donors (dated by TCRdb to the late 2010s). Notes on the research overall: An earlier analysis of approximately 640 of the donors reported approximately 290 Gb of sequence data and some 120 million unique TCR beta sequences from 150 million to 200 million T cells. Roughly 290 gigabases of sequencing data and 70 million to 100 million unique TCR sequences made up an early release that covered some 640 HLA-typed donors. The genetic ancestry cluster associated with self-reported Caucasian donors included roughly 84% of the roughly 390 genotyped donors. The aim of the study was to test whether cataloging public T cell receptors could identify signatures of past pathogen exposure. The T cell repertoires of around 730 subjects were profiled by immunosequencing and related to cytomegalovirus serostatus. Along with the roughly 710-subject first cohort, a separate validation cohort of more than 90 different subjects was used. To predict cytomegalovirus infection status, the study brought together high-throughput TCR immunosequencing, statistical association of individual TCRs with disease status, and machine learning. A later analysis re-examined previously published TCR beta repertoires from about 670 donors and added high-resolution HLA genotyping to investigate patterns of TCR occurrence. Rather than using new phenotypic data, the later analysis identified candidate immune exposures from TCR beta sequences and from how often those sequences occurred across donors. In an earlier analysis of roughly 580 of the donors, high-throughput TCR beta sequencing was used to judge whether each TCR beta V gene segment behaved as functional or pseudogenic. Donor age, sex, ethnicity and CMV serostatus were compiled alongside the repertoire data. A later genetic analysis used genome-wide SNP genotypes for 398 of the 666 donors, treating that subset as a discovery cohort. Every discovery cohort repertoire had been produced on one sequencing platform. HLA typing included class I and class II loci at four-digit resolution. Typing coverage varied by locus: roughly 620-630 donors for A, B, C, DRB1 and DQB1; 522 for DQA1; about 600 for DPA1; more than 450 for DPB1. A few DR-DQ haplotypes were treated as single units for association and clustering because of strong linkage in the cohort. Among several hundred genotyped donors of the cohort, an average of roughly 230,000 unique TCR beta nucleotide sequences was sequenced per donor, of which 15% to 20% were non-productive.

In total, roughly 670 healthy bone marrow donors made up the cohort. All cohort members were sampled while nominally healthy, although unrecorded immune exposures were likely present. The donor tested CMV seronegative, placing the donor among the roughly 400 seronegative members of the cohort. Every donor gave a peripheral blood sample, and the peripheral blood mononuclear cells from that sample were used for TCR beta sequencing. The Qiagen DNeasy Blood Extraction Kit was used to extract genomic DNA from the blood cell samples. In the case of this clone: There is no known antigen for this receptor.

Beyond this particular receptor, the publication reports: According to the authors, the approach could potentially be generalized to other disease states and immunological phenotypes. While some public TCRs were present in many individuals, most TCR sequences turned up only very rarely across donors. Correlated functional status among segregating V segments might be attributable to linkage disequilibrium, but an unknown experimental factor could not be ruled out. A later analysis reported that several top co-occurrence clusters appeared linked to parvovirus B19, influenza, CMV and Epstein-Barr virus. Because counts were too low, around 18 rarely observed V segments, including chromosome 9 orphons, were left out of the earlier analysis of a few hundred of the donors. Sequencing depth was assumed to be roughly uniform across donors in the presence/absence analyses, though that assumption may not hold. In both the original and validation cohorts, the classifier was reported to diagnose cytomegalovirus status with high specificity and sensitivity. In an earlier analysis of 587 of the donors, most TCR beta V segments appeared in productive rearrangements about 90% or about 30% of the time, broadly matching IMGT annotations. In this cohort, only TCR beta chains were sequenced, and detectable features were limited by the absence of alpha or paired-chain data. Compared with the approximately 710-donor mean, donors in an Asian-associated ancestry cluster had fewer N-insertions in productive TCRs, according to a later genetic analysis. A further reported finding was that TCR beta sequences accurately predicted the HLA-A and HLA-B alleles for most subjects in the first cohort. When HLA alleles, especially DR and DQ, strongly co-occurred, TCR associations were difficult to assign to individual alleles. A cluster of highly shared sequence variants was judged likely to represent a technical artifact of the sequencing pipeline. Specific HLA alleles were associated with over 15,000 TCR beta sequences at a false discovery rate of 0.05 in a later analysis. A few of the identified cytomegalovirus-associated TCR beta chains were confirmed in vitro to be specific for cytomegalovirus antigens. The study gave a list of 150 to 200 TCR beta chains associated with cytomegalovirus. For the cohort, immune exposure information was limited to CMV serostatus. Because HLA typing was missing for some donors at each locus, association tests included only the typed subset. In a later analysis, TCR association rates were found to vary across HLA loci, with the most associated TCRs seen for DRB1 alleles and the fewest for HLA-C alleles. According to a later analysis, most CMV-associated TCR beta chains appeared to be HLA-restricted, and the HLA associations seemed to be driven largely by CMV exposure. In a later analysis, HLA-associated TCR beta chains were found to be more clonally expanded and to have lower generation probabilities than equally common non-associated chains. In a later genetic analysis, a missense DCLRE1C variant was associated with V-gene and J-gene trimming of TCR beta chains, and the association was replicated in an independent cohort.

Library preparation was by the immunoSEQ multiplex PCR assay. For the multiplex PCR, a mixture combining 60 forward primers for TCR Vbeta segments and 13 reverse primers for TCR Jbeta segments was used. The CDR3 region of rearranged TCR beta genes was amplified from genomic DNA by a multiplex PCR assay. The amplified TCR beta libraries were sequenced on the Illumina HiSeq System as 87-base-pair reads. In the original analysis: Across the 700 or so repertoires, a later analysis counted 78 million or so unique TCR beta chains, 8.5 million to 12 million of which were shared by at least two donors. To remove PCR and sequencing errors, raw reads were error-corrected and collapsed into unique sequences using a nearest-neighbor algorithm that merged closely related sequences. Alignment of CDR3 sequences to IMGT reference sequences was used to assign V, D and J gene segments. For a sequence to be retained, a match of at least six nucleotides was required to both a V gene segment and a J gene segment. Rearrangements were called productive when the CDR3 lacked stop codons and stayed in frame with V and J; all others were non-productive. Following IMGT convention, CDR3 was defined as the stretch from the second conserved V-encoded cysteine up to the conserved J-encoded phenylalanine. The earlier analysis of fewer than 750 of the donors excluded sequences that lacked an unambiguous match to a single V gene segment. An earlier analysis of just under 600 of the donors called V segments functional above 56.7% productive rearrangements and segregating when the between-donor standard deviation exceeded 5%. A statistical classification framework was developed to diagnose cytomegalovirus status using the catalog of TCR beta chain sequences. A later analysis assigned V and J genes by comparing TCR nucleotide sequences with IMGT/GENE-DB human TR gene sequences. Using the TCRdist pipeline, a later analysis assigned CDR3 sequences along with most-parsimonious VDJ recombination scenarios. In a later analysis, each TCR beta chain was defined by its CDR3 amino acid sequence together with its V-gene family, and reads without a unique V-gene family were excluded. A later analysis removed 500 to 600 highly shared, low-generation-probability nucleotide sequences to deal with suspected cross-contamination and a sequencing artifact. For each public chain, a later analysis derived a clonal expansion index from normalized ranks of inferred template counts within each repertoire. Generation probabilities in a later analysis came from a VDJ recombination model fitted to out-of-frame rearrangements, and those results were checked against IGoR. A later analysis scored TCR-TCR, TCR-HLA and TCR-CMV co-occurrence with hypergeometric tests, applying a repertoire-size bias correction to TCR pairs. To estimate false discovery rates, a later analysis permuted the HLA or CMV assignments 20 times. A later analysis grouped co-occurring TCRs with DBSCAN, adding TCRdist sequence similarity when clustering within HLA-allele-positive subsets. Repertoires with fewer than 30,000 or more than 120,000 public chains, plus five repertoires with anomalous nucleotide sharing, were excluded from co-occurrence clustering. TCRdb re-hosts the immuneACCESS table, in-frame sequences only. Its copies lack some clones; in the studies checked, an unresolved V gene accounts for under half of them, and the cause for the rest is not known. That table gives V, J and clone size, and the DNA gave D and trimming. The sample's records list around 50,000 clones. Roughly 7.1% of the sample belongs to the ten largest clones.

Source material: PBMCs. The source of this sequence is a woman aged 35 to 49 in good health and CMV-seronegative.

This receptor carries the CDR3 CASRNLSSYNSPLHF. DNA sequence: TGTGCCAGTAGGAATCTTAGCTCCTATAATTCACCCCTCCACTTT. Recombination joined TRBV19 with TRBJ1-6, with the D gene uncertain. V gives up 6 bases and J gives up 0 bases, and the segment between their germline ends measures 9 bases. The CDR3 sequence holds 15 residues, the cysteine and phenylalanine included. Left in the record is the CDR3 DNA by itself, 45 bases read in frame from the first base. Taken from the germline V gene (reference sequence), the CDR1 and CDR2 loops are LNHDA and SQIVND. With the portions outside the CDR3 filled from the reference TRBV19 and TRBJ1-6 genes, the complete variable region becomes DGGITQSPKYLFRKEGQNVTLSCEQNLNHDAMYWYRQDPGQGLRLIYYSQIVNDFQKGDIAEGYSVSREKKESFPLTVTSAQKNPTAFYLCASRNLSSYNSPLHFGNGTRLTVT.